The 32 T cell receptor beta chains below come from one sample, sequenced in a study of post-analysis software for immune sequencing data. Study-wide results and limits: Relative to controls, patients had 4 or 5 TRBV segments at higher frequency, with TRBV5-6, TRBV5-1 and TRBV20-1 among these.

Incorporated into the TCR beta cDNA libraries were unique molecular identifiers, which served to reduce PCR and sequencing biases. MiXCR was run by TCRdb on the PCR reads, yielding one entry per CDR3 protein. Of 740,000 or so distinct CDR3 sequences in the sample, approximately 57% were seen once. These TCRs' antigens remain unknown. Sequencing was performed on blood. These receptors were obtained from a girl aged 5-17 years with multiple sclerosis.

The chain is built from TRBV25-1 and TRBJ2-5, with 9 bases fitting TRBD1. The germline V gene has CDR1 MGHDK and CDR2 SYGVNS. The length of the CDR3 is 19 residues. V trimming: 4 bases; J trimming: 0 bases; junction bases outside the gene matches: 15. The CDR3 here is CASSARPGQGRRDQETQYF. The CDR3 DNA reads TGTGCCAGCAGTGCCCGACCGGGACAGGGAAGAAGGGACCAAGAGACCCAGTACTTC. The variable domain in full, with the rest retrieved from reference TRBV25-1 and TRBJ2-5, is EADIYQTPRYLVIGTGKKITLECSQTMGHDKMYWYQQDPGMELHLIHYSYGVNSTEKGDLSSESTVSRIRTEHFPLTLESARPSHTSQYLCASSARPGQGRRDQETQYFGPGTRLLVL.

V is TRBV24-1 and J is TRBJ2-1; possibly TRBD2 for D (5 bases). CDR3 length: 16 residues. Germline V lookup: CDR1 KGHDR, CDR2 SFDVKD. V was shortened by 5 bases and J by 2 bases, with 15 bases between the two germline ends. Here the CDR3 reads CATSAGRSGTYNEQFF. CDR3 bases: TGTGCCACCAGTGCTGGCAGAAGCGGAACCTACAATGAGCAGTTCTTC.

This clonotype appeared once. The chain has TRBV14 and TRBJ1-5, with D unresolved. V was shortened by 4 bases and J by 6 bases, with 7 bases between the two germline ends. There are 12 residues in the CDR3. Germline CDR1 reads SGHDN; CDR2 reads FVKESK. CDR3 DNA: TGTGCCAGCAGCCTTGGGATTCAGCCCCAGCATTTT. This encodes CASSLGIQPQHF.

This CDR3 reads CSARDQGGRGEQYF. The CDR3 DNA reads as TGCAGTGCTAGAGATCAGGGCGGCAGAGGCGAGCAGTACTTC. V gene TRBV20-1 combines with J gene TRBJ2-5, with a weak D call TRBD1 (5 bases). The closer fit of TRBJ2-7 to the DNA end suggests the J call may be wrong. Germline lookup yields CDR1 DFQATT and CDR2 SNEGSKA (reference sequence). The CDR3 consists of 14 residues.

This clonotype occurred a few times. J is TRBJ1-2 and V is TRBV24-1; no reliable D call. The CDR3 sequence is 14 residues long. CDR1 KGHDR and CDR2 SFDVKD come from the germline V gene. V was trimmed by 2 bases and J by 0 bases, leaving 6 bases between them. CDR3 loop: CATSDSTANYGYTF. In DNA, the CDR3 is TGTGCCACCAGTGATTCAACAGCTAACTATGGCTACACCTTC.

This CDR3 is CASSVANQETQYF. The CDR3 DNA is TGTGCCAGCAGCGTAGCGAACCAAGAGACCCAGTACTTC. J is TRBJ2-5 and V is TRBV9; no firm D call. The V end was cut by 0 bases, the J end by 0 bases, with 3 bases between. Germline values: CDR1 SGDLS, CDR2 YYNGEE. CDR3 length: 13 amino acids.

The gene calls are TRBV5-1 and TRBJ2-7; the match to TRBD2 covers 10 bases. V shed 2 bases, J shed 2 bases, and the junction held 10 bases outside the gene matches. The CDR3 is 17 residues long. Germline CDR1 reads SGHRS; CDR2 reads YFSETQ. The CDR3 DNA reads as TGCGCCAGCAGCTTAATAGCGGGGGGTACCGATACCTACGAGCAGTACTTC. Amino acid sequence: CASSLIAGGTDTYEQYF.

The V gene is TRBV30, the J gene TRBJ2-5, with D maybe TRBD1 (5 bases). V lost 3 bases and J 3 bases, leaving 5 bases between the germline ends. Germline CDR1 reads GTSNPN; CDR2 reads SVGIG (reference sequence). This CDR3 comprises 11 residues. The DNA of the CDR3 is TGTGCCTGGAGACAGGAAGAGACCCAGTACTTC. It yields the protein CAWRQEETQYF.

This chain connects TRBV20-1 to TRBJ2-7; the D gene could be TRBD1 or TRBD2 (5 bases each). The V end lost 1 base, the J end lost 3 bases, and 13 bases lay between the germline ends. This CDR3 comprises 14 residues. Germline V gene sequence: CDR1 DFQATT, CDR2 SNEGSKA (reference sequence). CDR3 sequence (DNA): TGCAGTGCTAGAGGGGGGACCAAAGTCTACGAGCAGTACTTC. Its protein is CSARGGTKVYEQYF.

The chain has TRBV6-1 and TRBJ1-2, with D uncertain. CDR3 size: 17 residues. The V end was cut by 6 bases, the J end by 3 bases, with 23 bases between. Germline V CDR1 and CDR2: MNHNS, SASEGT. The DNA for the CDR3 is TGTGCCAGCAGACCTGCAGATTACGGAGGGATAGACTATGGCTACACCTTC. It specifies CASRPADYGGIDYGYTF.

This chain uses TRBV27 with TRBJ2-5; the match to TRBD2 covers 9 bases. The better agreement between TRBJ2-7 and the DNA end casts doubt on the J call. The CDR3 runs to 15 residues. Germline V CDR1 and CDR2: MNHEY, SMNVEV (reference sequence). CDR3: CASSLTGLASYEQYF. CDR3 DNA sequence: TGTGCCAGCAGTCTAACGGGACTAGCAAGCTACGAGCAGTACTTC.

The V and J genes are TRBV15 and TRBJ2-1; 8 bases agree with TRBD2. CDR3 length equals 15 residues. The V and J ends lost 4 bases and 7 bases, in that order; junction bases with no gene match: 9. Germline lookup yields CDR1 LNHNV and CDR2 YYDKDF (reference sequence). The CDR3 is CATSKTGGTPNEQFF. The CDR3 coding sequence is TGTGCCACCAGCAAAACGGGAGGGACCCCAAATGAGCAGTTCTTC.

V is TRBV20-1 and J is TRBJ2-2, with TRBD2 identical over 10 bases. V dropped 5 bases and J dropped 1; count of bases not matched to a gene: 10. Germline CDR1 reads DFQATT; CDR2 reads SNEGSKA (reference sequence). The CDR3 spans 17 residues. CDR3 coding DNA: TGCAGTGCTCGCCTAATTCTAGCGGGGGTGAACACCGGGGAGCTGTTTTTT. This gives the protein CSARLILAGVNTGELFF.

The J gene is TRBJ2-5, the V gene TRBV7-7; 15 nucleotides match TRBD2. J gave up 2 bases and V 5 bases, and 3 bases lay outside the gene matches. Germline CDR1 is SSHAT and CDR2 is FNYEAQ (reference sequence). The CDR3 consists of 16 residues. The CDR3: CASSPGTSGRQETQYF. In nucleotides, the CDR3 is TGTGCCAGCAGCCCAGGGACTAGCGGGAGGCAAGAGACCCAGTACTTC.

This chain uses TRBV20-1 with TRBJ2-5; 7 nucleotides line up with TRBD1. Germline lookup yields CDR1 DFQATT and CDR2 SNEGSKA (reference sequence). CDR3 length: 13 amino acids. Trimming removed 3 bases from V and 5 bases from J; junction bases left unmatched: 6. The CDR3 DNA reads TGCAGTGCTAGGGTGACAGGGAAGGAGACCCAGTACTTC. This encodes CSARVTGKETQYF.

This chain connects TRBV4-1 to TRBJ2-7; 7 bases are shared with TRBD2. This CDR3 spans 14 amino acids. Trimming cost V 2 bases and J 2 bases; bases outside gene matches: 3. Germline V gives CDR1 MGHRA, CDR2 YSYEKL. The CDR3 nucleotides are TGCGCCAGCAGCCAACTCCGGGGGGCCTACGAGCAGTACTTC. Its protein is CASSQLRGAYEQYF.

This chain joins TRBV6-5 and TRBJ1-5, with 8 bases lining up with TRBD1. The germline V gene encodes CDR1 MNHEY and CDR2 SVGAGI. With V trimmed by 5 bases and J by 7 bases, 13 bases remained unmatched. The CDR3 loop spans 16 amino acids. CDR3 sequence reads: CASSPERQGFGQPQHF. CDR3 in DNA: TGTGCCAGCAGTCCCGAAAGACAGGGGTTCGGGCAGCCCCAGCATTTT.

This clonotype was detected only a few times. CDR3 residues: CASSSLTGADTQYF. For the CDR3, the DNA is TGTGCCAGCAGTTCTTTAACAGGCGCAGATACGCAGTATTTT. V gene TRBV6-6 combines with J gene TRBJ2-3, with D possibly matching TRBD1 (5 bases). This CDR3 is 14 amino acids long. V gave up 4 bases and J gave up 4 bases, with 12 bases separating them. Germline-derived CDR1 and CDR2 are MNHNY and SVGAGI (reference sequence).

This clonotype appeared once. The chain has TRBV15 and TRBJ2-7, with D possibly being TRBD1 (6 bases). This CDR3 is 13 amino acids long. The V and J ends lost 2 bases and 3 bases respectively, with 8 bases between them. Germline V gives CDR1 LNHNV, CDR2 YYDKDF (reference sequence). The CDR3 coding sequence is TGTGCCACCAGCAGACTACAGGGCTACGAGCAGTACTTC. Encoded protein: CATSRLQGYEQYF.

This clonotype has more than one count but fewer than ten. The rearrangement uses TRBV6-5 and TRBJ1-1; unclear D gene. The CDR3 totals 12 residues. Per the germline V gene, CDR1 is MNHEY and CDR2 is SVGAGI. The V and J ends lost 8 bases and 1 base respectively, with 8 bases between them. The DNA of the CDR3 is TGTGCCAGCGGACGGGGGAACACTGAAGCTTTCTTT. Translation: CASGRGNTEAFF.

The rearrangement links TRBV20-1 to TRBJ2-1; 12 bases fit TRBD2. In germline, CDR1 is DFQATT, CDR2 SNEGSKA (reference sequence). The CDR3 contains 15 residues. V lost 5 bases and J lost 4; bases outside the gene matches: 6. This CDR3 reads CSAAATSGSYNEQFF. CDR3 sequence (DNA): TGCAGTGCTGCCGCGACTAGCGGGAGTTACAATGAGCAGTTCTTC.

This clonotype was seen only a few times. The CDR3 reads CASSSGRANEQFF. The CDR3 DNA follows: TGTGCCAGCAGCTCCGGCAGGGCTAATGAGCAGTTCTTC. This rearrangement joins TRBV7-9 to TRBJ2-1; possible D gene TRBD1, 5 bases. Germline-derived CDR1 and CDR2 are SEHNR and FQNEAQ (reference sequence). This CDR3 spans 13 amino acids. Deletions cut 4 bases from V and 7 bases from J, with 11 bases between.

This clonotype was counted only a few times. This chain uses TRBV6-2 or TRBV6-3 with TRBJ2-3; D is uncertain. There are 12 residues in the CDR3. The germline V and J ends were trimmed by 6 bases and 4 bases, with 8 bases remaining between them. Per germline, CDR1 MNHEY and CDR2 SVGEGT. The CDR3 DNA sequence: TGTGCCAGCAGGCGTAATCCAGATACGCAGTATTTT. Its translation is CASRRNPDTQYF.

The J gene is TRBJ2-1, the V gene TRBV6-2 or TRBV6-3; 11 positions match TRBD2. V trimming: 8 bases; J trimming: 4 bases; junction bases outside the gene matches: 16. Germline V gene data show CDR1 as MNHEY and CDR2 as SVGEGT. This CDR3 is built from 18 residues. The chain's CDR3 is CASVKGVLAGGRYNEQFF. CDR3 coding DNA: TGTGCCAGCGTTAAGGGGGTTCTAGCGGGGGGAAGGTACAATGAGCAGTTCTTC.

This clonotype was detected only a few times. CDR3 in DNA: TGTGCCAGCAGCCCTCACGGGGAATACAATGAGCAGTTCTTC. This gives the protein CASSPHGEYNEQFF. The chain carries TRBV6-4 and TRBJ2-1; possible D gene TRBD2, 5 bases. Trimming shortened V by 6 bases and J by 4 bases, and 13 bases separated the two germline ends. This CDR3 contains 14 residues. The germline V gene has CDR1 MRHNA and CDR2 SNTAGT.

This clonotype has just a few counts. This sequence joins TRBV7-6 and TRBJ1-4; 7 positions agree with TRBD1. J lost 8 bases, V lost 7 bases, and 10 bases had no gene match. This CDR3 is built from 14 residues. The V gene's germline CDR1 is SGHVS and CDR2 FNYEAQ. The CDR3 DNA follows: TGTGCCAGCACCCCAGGGGGGGGTAGAGAAAAACTGTTTTTT. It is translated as CASTPGGGREKLFF.

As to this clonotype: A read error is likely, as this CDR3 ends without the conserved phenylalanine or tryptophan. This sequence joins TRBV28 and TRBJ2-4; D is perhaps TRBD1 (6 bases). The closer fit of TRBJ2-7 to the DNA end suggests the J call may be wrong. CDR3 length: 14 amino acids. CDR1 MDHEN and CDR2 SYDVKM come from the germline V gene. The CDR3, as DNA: TGTGCCACCAGATGGAACAGGGTTCCCTACGAGCAGTACTTA. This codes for CATRWNRVPYEQYL.

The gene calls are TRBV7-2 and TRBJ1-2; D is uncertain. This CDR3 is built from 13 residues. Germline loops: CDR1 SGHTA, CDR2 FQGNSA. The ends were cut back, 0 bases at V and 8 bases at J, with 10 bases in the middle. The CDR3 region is CASSLAATWGYTF. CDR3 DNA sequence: TGTGCCAGCAGCTTAGCGGCGACGTGGGGCTACACCTTC.

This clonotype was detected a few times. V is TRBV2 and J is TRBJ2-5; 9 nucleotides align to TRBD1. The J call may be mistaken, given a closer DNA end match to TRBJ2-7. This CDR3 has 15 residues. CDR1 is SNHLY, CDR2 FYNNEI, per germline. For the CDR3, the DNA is TGTGCCAGCAGTCCCCCTGGGACAGGGACGCACGAGCAGTACTTC. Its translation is CASSPPGTGTHEQYF.

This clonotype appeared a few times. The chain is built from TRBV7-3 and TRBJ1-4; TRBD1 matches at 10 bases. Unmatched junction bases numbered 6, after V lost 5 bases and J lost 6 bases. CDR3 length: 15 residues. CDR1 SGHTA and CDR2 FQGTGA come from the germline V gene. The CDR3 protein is CASSPGTGAYEKLFF. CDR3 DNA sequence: TGTGCCAGCAGCCCCGGGACAGGGGCCTATGAAAAACTGTTTTTT.

This chain's CDR3 is CSASPDLILTYEQYF. CDR3 nucleotides: TGCAGTGCTTCTCCCGACCTGATTCTAACCTACGAGCAGTACTTC. The chain combines TRBV20-1 with TRBJ2-7, with unresolved D. The CDR3 is 15 residues long. V shed 5 bases and J shed 2 bases, with 19 bases lying between them. Germline values: CDR1 DFQATT, CDR2 SNEGSKA (reference sequence).

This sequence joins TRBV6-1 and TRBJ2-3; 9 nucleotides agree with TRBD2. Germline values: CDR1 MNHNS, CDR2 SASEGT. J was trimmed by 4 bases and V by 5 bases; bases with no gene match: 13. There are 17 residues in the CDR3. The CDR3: CASSPGLALPQSDTQYF. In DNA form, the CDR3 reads TGTGCCAGCAGTCCTGGACTAGCGCTACCTCAGTCAGATACGCAGTATTTT.